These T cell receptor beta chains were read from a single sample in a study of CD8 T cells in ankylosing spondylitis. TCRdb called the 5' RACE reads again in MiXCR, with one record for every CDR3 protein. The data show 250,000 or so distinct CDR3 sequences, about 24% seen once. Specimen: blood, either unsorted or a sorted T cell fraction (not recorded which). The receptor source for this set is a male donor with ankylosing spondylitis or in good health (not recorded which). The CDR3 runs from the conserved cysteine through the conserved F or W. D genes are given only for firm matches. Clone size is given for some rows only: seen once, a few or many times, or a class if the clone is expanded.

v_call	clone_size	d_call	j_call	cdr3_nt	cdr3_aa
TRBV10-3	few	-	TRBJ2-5	TGTGCCATCAGTGAGTCGGGAGGGGGCGGCGAGACCCAGTACTTC	CAISESGGGGETQYF
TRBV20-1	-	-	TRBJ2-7	TGCAGTGCTAGAGATTATGGGGTGGGGGGCCCCTACGAGCAGTACTTC	CSARDYGVGGPYEQYF
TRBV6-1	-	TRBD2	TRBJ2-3	TGTGCCAGCAGGAGGGGGAGACTAGCGGGGGAGACAGATACGCAGTATTTT	CASRRGRLAGETDTQYF
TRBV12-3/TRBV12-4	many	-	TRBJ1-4	TGTGCCAGCAGTGTGGGCCCTAATGAAAAACTGTTTTTT	CASSVGPNEKLFF
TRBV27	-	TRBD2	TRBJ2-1	TGTGCCAGCAGTTTTCGAGCCAGCGGGGTTTTCAATGAGCAGTTCTTC	CASSFRASGVFNEQFF
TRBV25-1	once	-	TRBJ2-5	TGTGCCAGCAGTGAAGCTGGGCTGAAGGAGACCCAGTACTTC	CASSEAGLKETQYF
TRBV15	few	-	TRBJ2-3	TGTGCCACCAGCAGAGGGGTGGAGGGGGCGCGAAGCACAGATACGCAGTATTTT	CATSRGVEGARSTDTQYF
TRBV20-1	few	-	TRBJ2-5	TGCAGTGCTAGACCCACCCGGGCCGGCAGCCAAGAGACCCAGTACTTC	CSARPTRAGSQETQYF
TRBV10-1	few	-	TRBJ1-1	TGCGCCAGCAGTGAGGTGGGGGGCTTGAACACTGAAGCTTTCTTT	CASSEVGGLNTEAFF
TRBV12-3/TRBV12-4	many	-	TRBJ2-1	TGTGCCAGCCAACGGCGGTTGGGGGAGCAGTTCTTC	CASQRRLGEQFF
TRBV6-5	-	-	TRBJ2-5	TGTGCCAGCAGTTACGAGGGGCGGGTGGAGACCCAGTACTTC	CASSYEGRVETQYF
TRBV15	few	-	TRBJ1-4	TGTGCCACCAGCAGAGAAGGGCAGGCTAATGAAAAACTGTTTTTT	CATSREGQANEKLFF
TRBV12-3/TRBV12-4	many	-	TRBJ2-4	TGTGCCAGCAGTTTAGGGACCAGGGGACACATTCAGTACTTC	CASSLGTRGHIQYF
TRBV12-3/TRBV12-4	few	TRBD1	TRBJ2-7	TGTGCCAGCAGTCTGACAGGGTACAACGAGCAGTACTTC	CASSLTGYNEQYF
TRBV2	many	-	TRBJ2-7	TGTGCCGGCCAGCGGCTCCGAGAGTACGAGCAGTACTTC	CAGQRLREYEQYF
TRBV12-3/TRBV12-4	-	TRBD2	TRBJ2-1	TGTGCCAGCAGTCCCGGGACTAGTCGCAATGAGCAGTTCTTC	CASSPGTSRNEQFF
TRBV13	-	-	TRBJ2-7	TGTGCCAGCAGCCCACAGCCCACAGGGAAGAAAGACTACGAGCAGTACTTC	CASSPQPTGKKDYEQYF
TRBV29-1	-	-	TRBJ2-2	TGCAGCGTTGAAGATAGCAGGAAGAGCGGGGAGCTGTTTTTT	CSVEDSRKSGELFF
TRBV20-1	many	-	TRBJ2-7	TGCAGTGCTAGTCTTTTTCCGGCGGCCTACGAGCAGTACTTC	CSASLFPAAYEQYF
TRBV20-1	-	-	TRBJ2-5	TGCAGTGCTAACCCCGGGGGGTACTTC	CSANPGGYF
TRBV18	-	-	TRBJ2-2	TGTGCCAGCTCACTTGGACGGATGGATGGGACCGGGGAGCTGTTTTTT	CASSLGRMDGTGELFF
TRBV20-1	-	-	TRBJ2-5	TGCAGTGCTACGGCGGGGCAGTACCAAGAGACCCAGTACTTC	CSATAGQYQETQYF
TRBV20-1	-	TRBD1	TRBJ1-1	TGCAGTGCGAGACAGGGCGCAGGGGCGGCTTTCTTT	CSARQGAGAAFF
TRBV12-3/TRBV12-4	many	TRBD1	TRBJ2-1	TGTGCCAGCAGAAGTATGGCCCGGACAGGGGCCTACAATGAGCAGTTCTTC	CASRSMARTGAYNEQFF
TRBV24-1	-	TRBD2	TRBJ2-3	TGTGCCACCAGTGATCGGGCTAGCGGGAGCCCTCCCACAGATACGCAGTATTTT	CATSDRASGSPPTDTQYF
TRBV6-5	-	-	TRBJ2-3	TGTGCCAGCAGTTACTCGGTAACGGGAGATACGCAGTATTTT	CASSYSVTGDTQYF
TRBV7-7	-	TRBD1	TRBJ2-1	TGTGCCAGCAGCTATGGTACAGGGGCCTACAATGAGCAGTTCTTC	CASSYGTGAYNEQFF
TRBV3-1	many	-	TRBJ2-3	TGTGCCAGCAGCTCCGGCGTCGATACGCAGTATTTT	CASSSGVDTQYF